The rows below give T cell receptor beta chains drawn from one sample of a study of blood T cell repertoires in COVID-19. The data were produced by immunoSEQ multiplex PCR, yet TCRdb's version contains in-frame clones alone and is incomplete. The sample consists of about 75,000 clones, around 79% of them appearing once. Sample: peripheral blood. The receptor source for this set is a woman of 80 years or more with active or convalescent COVID-19. Each CDR3 is given with its conserved first and last residue. Fields, in order: V gene, D gene, J gene, CDR3 protein. A D gene is named only where the DNA matches it firmly.

V: TRBV11-3; D: -; J: TRBJ1-1; CDR3: CASSLDPGNTEAFF
V: TRBV9; D: -; J: TRBJ2-5; CDR3: CASSPQGQETQYF
V: TRBV6-5; D: -; J: TRBJ1-5; CDR3: CASSYSTAGNQPQHF
V: TRBV6-2/TRBV6-3; D: -; J: TRBJ1-6; CDR3: CASSYSEDSPLHF
V: TRBV14; D: -; J: TRBJ1-1; CDR3: CASSPRGYEAFF
V: TRBV5-1; D: TRBD1; J: TRBJ1-4; CDR3: CASSRGTGTEKLFF
V: TRBV28; D: -; J: TRBJ1-5; CDR3: CASSFRQGNQPQHF
V: TRBV27; D: TRBD2; J: TRBJ2-5; CDR3: CASSKRGGSYQETQYF
V: TRBV7-6; D: -; J: TRBJ2-1; CDR3: CASSLQLALGEQFF
V: TRBV7-9; D: -; J: TRBJ1-1; CDR3: CASSRTDLNTEAFF
V: TRBV14; D: -; J: TRBJ1-2; CDR3: CASSQDFTSYGYTF
V: TRBV20-1; D: -; J: TRBJ1-2; CDR3: CSAPRGNGYTF
V: TRBV5-1; D: TRBD1; J: TRBJ2-1; CDR3: CASSPGQGSYNEQFF
V: TRBV29-1; D: -; J: TRBJ1-5; CDR3: CSVTWTDNQPQHF
V: TRBV7-2; D: TRBD2; J: TRBJ2-3; CDR3: CASSVTLAGPSTDTQYF
V: TRBV7-2; D: -; J: TRBJ2-7; CDR3: CASSLALAGSSQYF
V: TRBV19; D: TRBD1; J: TRBJ1-6; CDR3: CASRDIVQGVLYNSPLHF
V: TRBV28; D: TRBD2; J: TRBJ2-3; CDR3: CASSFRLPPAGGTDTQYF
V: TRBV7-9; D: -; J: TRBJ2-1; CDR3: CASSLYSIYEQFF
V: TRBV6-5; D: -; J: TRBJ1-4; CDR3: CASSWTVYNEKLFF
V: TRBV5-1; D: TRBD2; J: TRBJ2-1; CDR3: CASRQTSGSNNEQFF
V: TRBV7-9; D: TRBD2; J: TRBJ2-2; CDR3: CASSPPLAGGDFNTGELFF
V: TRBV4-3; D: TRBD2; J: TRBJ2-1; CDR3: CASSWGLAGVHEQFF
V: TRBV7-7; D: -; J: TRBJ2-5; CDR3: CASSLGQGLQETQYF